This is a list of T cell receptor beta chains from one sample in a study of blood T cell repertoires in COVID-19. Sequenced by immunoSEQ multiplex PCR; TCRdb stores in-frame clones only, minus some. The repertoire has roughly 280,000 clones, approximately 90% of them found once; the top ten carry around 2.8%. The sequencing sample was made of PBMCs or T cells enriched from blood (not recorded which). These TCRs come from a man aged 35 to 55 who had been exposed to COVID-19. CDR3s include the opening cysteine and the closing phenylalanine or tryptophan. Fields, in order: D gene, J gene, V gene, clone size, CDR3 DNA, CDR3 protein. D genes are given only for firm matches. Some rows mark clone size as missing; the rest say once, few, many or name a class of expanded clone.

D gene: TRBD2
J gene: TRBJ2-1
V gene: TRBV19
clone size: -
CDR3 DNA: TGTGCCAGTCGTAGCGGGTACAATGAGCAGTTCTTC
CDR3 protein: CASRSGYNEQFF

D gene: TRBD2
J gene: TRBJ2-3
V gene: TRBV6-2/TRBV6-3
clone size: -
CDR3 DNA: TGTGCCAGCAGTCGCAGCGGGGGCACAGATACGCAGTATTTT
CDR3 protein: CASSRSGGTDTQYF

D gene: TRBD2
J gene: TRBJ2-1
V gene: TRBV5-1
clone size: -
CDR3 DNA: TGCGCCAGCAGCTTATCGGGACTAGCGCAGAGCTACAATGAGCAGTTCTTC
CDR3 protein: CASSLSGLAQSYNEQFF

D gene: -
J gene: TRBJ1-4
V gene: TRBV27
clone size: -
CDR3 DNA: TGTGCCAGCAGTTCGCAGGGGATTAATGAAAAACTGTTTTTT
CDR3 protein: CASSSQGINEKLFF

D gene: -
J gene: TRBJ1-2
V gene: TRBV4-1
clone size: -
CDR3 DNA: TGCGCCAGCAGCCAACCCCGGTCCACCTATGGCTACACCTTC
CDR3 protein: CASSQPRSTYGYTF

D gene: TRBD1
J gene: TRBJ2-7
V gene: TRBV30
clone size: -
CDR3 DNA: TGTGCCTGGACGACAGGGGGAAGGTACGAGCAGTACTTC
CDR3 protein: CAWTTGGRYEQYF

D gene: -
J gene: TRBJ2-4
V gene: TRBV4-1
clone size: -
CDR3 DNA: TGCGCCAGCAGCCAAGAGGGTTATACGGGAATAGCCAAAAACATTCAGTACTTC
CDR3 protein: CASSQEGYTGIAKNIQYF

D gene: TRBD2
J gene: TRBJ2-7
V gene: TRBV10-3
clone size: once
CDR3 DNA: TGTGCCATCAGTGGTGGAGGGGGGGGACTAGCGGTAACCTACGAGCAGTACTTC
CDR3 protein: CAISGGGGGLAVTYEQYF

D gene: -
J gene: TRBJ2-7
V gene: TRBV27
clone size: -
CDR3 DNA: TGTGCCAGCCAATCAAACCTTGGACAGCCTTACGAGCAGTACTTC
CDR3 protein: CASQSNLGQPYEQYF

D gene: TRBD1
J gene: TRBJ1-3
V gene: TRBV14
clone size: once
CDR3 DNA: TGTGCCAGCAGCCAAACAGGGGGTACTGGAAACACCATATATTTT
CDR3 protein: CASSQTGGTGNTIYF

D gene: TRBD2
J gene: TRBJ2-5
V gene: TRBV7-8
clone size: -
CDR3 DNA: TGTGCCAGCAGCCTTGGGACTAGCGGGAGCCAAGAGACCCAGTACTTC
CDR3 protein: CASSLGTSGSQETQYF

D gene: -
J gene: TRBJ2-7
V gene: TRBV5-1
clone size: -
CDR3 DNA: TGCGCCAGCAAGCTCTCCTACGAGCAGTACTTC
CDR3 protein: CASKLSYEQYF

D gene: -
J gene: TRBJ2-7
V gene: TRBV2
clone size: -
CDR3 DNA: TGTGCCAGCAGTGAAATCGGGGTGAGCTCCTACGAGCAGTACTTC
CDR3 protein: CASSEIGVSSYEQYF

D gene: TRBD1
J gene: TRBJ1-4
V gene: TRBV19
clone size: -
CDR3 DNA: TGTGCCAGTAGTCTCGGGACAGCCACCGAAAAACTGTTTTTT
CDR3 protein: CASSLGTATEKLFF

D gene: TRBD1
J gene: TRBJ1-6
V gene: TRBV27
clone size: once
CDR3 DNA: TGTGCCAGCAGTTCACCGGGACAGGGGGCTTCACCCCTCCACTTT
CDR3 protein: CASSSPGQGASPLHF

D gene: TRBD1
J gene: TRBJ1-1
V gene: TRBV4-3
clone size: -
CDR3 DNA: TGCGCCAGCCGGGACAGGGTTTTCACTGAAGCTTTCTTT
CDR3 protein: CASRDRVFTEAFF

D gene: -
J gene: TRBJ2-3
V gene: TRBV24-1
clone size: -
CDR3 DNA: TGTGCCACCAGTGATCGGTCCCCCGGGAGAGATACGCAGTATTTT
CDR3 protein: CATSDRSPGRDTQYF

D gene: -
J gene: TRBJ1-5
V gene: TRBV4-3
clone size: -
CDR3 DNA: TGCGCCAGCAGCCAAGTTCTAGGAGGATATAGCAATCAGCCCCAGCATTTT
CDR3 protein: CASSQVLGGYSNQPQHF

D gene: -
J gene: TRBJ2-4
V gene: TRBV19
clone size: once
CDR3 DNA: TGTGCCAGTAGTATAGGTTCCGTAGCCAAAAACATTCAGTACTTC
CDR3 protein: CASSIGSVAKNIQYF

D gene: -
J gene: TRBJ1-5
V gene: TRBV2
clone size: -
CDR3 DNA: TGTGCCAGCAGGGCGTCGACAGTAAATCAGCCCCAGCATTTT
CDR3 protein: CASRASTVNQPQHF

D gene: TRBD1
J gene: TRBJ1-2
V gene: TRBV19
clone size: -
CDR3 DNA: TGTGCCAGTAGTATAGTTGGACAGGGAAGAGGCGGCTACACCTTC
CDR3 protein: CASSIVGQGRGGYTF

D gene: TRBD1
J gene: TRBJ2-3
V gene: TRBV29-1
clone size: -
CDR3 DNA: TGCAGCCAAAAGAGGGGGCCGACTGCAGATACGCAGTATTTT
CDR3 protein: CSQKRGPTADTQYF

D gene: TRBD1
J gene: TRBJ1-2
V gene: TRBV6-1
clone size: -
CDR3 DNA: TGTGCCAGCAGTGAAGTAGGGGGCTATATTGGCTACACCTTC
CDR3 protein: CASSEVGGYIGYTF

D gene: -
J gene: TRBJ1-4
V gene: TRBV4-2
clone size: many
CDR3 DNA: TGTGCCAGCAGCCAGGGAAGACAGTCCTCAAATGAAAAACTGTTTTTT
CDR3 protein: CASSQGRQSSNEKLFF

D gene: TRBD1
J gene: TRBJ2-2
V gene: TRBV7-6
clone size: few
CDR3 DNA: TGTGCCAGCAGCCCTTGGACAGGGTCGAACACCGGGGAGCTGTTTTTT
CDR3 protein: CASSPWTGSNTGELFF

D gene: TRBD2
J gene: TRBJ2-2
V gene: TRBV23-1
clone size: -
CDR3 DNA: TGCGCCAGCAGTCAATCGACTAGCGGTTGGGGGGAGCTGTTTTTT
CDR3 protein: CASSQSTSGWGELFF

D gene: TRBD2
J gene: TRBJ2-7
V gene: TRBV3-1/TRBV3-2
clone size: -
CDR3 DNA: TGTGCCAGCAGCCAATGGACTAGCGCTCGGCTGGGCGAGCAGTACTTC
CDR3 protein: CASSQWTSARLGEQYF

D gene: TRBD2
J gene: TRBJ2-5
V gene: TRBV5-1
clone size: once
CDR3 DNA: TGCGCCAGCACTAGCGGAATCCAAGAGACCCAGTACTTC
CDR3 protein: CASTSGIQETQYF

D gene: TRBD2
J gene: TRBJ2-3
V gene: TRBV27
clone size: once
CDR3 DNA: TGTGCCAGCAGTTCCATGGGACTAGCGGTAAAAGATACGCAGTATTTT
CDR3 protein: CASSSMGLAVKDTQYF

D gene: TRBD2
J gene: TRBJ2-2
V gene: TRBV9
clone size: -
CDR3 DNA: TGTGCCAGCAGCGCCTCCGGGACTAGCACCGGGGAGCTGTTTTTT
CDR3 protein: CASSASGTSTGELFF

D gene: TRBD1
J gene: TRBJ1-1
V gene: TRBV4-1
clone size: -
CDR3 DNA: TGCGCCAGCAGCCAATCGGGACAGGGAGTTGGTCCGAACACTGAAGCTTTCTTT
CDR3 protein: CASSQSGQGVGPNTEAFF

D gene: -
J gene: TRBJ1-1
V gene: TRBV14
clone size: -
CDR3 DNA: TGTGCCAGCAGCCAATTCGTGCGACAGATGAACACTGAAGCTTTCTTT
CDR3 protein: CASSQFVRQMNTEAFF

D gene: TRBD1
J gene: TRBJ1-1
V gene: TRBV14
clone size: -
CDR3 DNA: TGTGCCAGCAGCCGAATGGGACAGGTGATGGCTTTCTTT
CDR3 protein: CASSRMGQVMAFF

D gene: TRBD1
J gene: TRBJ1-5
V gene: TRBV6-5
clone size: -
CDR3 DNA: TGTGCCAGCAGTCTTCGACAGGGGGGAGGTCAGCCCCAGCATTTT
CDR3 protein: CASSLRQGGGQPQHF

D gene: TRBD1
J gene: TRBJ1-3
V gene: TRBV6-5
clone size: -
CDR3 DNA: TGTGCCAGCAGTTACTCGGGACAGGGGACTTACACCATATATTTT
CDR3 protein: CASSYSGQGTYTIYF

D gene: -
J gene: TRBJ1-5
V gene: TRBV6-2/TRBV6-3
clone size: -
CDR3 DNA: TGTGCCAGCAGTTATTCCTCCGGAGCCGGTCAGCCCCAGCATTTT
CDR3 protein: CASSYSSGAGQPQHF

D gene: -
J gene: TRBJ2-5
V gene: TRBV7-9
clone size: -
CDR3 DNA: TGTGCCAGCAGCGTCTCAGGGAATCCCCAAGAGACCCAGTACTTC
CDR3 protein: CASSVSGNPQETQYF

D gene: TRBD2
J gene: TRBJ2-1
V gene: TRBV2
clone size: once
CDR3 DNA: TGTGCCAGCAGCGGGACTAGCGGTTACAATGAGCAGTTCTTC
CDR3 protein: CASSGTSGYNEQFF

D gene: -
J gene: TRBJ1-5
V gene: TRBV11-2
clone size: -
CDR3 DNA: TGTGCCAGCAGCCTAGGGGAGCGGCAGCCCCAGCATTTT
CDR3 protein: CASSLGERQPQHF

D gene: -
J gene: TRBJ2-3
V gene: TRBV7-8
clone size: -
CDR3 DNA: TGTGCCAGCAGCTCACTTCTGAGCGGTAGCACAGATACGCAGTATTTT
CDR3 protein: CASSSLLSGSTDTQYF

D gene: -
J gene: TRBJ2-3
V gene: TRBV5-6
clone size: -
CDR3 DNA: TGTGCCAGCAGCTTTCCGGGCGGGGGCAGCACAGATACGCAGTATTTT
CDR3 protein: CASSFPGGGSTDTQYF

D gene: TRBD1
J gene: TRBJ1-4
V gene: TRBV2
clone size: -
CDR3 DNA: TGTGCCAGCAGTGGGGGACAGGCTCGCTTTAATGAAAAACTGTTTTTT
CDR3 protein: CASSGGQARFNEKLFF

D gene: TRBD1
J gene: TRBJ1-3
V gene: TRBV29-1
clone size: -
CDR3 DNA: TGCAGCGTTGCGACAGGGACCGGAAACACCATATATTTT
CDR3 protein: CSVATGTGNTIYF

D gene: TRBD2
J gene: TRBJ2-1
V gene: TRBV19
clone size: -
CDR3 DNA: TGTGCCAGCCATAGCGGGAGCTCCTACAATGAGCAGTTCTTC
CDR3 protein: CASHSGSSYNEQFF

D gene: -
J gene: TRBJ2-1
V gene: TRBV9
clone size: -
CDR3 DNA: TGTGCCAGCAGCGCAAGCCTTACAGGGATTGATGGCTACAATGAGCAGTTCTTC
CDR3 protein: CASSASLTGIDGYNEQFF

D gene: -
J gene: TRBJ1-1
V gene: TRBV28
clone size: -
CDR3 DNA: TGTGCCAGCAGTAGGGGCCCGGGTGAAGCTTTCTTT
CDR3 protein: CASSRGPGEAFF

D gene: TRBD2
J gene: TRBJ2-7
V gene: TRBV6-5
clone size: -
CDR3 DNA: TGTGCCAGCAGTACCCCGGCGGGAGGCGTCTACGAGCAGTACTTC
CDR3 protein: CASSTPAGGVYEQYF

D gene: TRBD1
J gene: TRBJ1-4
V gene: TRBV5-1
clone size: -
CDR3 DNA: TGCGCCAGCAGCTCCCCGGGACAGGGGGATGAAAAACTGTTTTTT
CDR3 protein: CASSSPGQGDEKLFF

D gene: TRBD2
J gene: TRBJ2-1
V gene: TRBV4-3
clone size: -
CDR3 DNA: TGCGCCAGCAGCCAAGATCCCAGCGGGAGTAAGCGGTGGTACAATGAGCAGTTCTTC
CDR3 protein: CASSQDPSGSKRWYNEQFF

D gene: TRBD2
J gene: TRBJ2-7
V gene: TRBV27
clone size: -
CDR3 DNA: TGTGCCAGCAGTCTGGGACTAGCGGGGGAGCAGTACTTC
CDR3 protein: CASSLGLAGEQYF